This T cell receptor beta chain is drawn from a study of blood T cells in healthy people across ages. Study-wide results and caveats: Any changes in expanded clonotypes were possibly confounded, as donor CMV status remained unknown. Among T cells, TCR beta diversity per million cells dropped roughly linearly as age rose.

The second PCR ran roughly 6 to 11 cycles with a sample-barcoded 5' primer and J-beta primers. TCRdb independently ran MiXCR on the 5' RACE reads; one entry per CDR3 protein. The sample yields around 1.5 million distinct CDR3 sequences, approximately 38% seen once. As regards this clonotype: The antigen is undetermined.

The CDR3 consists of 16 residues. The V and J ends lost 0 bases and 5 bases respectively, with 17 bases between them. Germline CDR1 is MGHRA and CDR2 is YSYEKL. They isolated at least 6 million PBMCs from each sample. Input material: blood. The receptor was isolated from a woman between 18 and 30 years old in good health. The chain recombines TRBV4-1 with TRBJ2-7; D possibly corresponds to TRBD2 (6 bases). This CDR3 reads CASSQDRGIGSHEQYF. DNA of the CDR3: TGCGCCAGCAGCCAAGATCGGGGGATCGGTTCCCACGAGCAGTACTTC.